Detailed here is one TCR beta chain. Its antigen remains unidentified. This table comes from immunoSEQ multiplex PCR, and its TCRdb copy is limited to in-frame clones, with some not included. Of about 150,000 clones listed, more than 85% were seen once; the top ten hold 7.5% to 9.5%. The entry originates in a study of T cell responses to AZD1222 COVID-19 vaccine. General study points: Close to half of spike-specific TCRs reportedly recognize unmutated variant regions. In all cases, repertoires were sampled only after the peak T cell response. The study identified only five to seven AZD1222 recipients as seropositive at baseline.

Trimming took 5 bases from V and 2 from J; bases not matched to a gene: 5. Germline V CDR1 and CDR2: SEHNR, FQNEAQ (reference sequence). This CDR3 comprises 15 residues. Here the sequenced sample was peripheral blood, taken on day 0 of AZD1222 vaccination. The TCR was taken from an adult in good health. The chain employs TRBV7-9 and TRBJ1-5; 8 bases are a match to TRBD1. The CDR3 DNA sequence: TGTGCCAGCAGCATAGGGGGACAGGGCAATCAGCCCCAGCATTTT. Its protein product is CASSIGGQGNQPQHF. The full variable domain, rest sourced from reference TRBV7-9 and TRBJ1-5, is DTGVSQNPRHKITKRGQNVTFRCDPISEHNRLYWYRQTLGQGPEFLTYFQNEAQLEKSRLLSDRFSAERPKGSFSTLEIQRTEQGDSAMYLCASSIGGQGNQPQHFGDGTRLSIL.